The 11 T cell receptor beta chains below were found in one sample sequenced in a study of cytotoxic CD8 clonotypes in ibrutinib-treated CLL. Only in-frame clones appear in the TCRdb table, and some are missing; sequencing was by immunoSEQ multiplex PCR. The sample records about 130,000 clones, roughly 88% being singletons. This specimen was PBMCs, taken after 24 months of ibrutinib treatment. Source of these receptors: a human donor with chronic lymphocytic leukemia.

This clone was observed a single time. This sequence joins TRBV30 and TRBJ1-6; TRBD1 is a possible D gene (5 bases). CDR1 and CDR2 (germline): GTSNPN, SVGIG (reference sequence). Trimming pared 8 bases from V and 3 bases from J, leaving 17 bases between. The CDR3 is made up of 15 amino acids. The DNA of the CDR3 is TGTGCCGGGATGCTGGGACTGAGCTATAATTCACCCCTCCACTTT. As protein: CAGMLGLSYNSPLHF.

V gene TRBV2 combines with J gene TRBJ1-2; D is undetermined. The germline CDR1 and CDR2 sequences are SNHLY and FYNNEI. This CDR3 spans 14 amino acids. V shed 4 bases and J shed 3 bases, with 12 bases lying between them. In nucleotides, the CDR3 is TGTGCCAGCAGTGTAATATCCTCTTACTATGGCTACACCTTC. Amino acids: CASSVISSYYGYTF.

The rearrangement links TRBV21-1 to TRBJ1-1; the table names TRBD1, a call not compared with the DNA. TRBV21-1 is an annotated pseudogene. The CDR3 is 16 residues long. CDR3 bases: TGTGCCAGCAGCAAAGCGGTGAGGACAGGGGACACTGAAGCTTTCTTT. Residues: CASSKAVRTGDTEAFF.

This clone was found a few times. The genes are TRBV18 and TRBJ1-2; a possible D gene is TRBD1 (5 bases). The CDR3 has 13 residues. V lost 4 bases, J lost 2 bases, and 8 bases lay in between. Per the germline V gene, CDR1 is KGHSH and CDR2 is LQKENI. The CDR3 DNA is TGTGCCAGCTCACAAACAGGAAACTATGGCTACACCTTC. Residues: CASSQTGNYGYTF.

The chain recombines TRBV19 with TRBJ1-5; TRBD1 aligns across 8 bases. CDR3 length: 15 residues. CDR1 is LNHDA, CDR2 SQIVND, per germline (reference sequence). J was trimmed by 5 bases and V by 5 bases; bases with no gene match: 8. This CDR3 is CASSPPDRVDQPQHF. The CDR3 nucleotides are TGTGCCAGTAGTCCCCCGGACAGGGTGGATCAGCCCCAGCATTTT. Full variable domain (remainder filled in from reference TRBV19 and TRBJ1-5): DGGITQSPKYLFRKEGQNVTLSCEQNLNHDAMYWYRQDPGQGLRLIYYSQIVNDFQKGDIAEGYSVSREKKESFPLTVTSAQKNPTAFYLCASSPPDRVDQPQHFGDGTRLSIL.

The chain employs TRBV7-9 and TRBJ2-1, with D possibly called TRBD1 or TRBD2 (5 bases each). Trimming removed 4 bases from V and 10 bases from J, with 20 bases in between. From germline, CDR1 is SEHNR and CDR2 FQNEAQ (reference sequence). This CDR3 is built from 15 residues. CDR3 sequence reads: CASSSTKGSWGEQFF. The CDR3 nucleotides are TGTGCCAGCAGCTCAACGAAGGGGTCCTGGGGGGAGCAGTTCTTC.

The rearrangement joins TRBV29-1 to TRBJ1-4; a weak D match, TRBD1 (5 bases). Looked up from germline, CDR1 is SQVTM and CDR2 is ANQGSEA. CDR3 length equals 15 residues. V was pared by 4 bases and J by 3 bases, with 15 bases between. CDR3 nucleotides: TGCAGCGTTGCCCTCGGGACTGATTCTAATGAAAAACTGTTTTTT. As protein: CSVALGTDSNEKLFF.

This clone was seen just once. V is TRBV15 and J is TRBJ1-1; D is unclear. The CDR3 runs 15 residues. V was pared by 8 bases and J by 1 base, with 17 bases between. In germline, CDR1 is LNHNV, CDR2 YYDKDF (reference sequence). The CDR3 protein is CATLPEGRRNTEAFF. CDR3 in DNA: TGTGCCACCCTCCCCGAGGGCAGGCGGAACACTGAAGCTTTCTTT. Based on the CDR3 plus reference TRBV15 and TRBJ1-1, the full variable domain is DAMVIQNPRYQVTQFGKPVTLSCSQTLNHNVMYWYQQKSSQAPKLLFHYYDKDFNNEADTPDNFQSRRPNTSFCFLDIRSPGLGDTAMYLCATLPEGRRNTEAFFGQGTRLTVV.

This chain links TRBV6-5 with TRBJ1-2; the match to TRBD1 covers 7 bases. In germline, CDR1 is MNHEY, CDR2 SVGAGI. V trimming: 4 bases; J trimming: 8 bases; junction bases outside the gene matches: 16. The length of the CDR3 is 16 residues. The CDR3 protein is CASSSPTSWTGRGYTF. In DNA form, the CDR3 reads TGTGCCAGCAGTTCCCCGACCTCCTGGACAGGACGAGGCTACACCTTC.

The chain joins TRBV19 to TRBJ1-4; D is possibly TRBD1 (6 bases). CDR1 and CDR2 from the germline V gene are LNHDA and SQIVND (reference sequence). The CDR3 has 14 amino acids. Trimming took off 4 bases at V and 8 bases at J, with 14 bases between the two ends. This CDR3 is CASSTQDSWEKLFF. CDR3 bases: TGTGCCAGTAGTACCCAGGACAGTTGGGAAAAACTGTTTTTT.

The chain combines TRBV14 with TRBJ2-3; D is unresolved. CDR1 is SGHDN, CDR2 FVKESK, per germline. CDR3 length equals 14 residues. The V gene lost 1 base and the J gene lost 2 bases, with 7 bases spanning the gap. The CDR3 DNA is TGTGCCAGCAGCCAAGGGACCTTCACAGATACGCAGTATTTT. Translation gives CASSQGTFTDTQYF.